This TCR beta chain was recovered during a study of T cell changes during pregnancy in multiple sclerosis. TCRdb's table, derived via immunoSEQ multiplex PCR, lists solely in-frame clones and lacks some. Among fewer than 80,000 clones listed, approximately 92% were seen once. V shed 5 bases and J shed 0 bases, with 8 bases lying between them. The CDR3 spans 14 residues. Germline lookup yields CDR1 LNHDA and CDR2 SQIVND (reference sequence). The TCR originated in a female donor in good health, enrolled as a control in a pregnancy study. The chain is built from TRBV19 and TRBJ1-5; D is unresolved. The material was peripheral blood, obtained in the third trimester of pregnancy. CDR3 in amino acids: CASSPSYSNQPQHF. The CDR3, as DNA: TGTGCCAGTAGTCCTTCCTATAGCAATCAGCCCCAGCATTTT.